This TCR beta chain appears in the sequencing data of a study of cytomegalovirus exposure and HLA in healthy donors. Across the study: Previous work identified roughly 110 million unique TCR beta sequences from around 200 million T cells. Overall study findings and caveats: TCR beta V segments were, for the most part, productive about 87% or about 30% of the time in an earlier analysis.

On this clone itself: The antigen is unknown.

This CDR3 has 13 residues. Germline V lookup: CDR1 LNHDA, CDR2 SQIVND (reference sequence). The V gene lost 6 bases and the J gene lost 4 bases, with 12 bases spanning the gap. Primers: 60 Vbeta forward and 13 Jbeta reverse. The protocol was immunoSEQ multiplex PCR, while the TCRdb copy is restricted to in-frame clones and leaves out a portion. Listed are tens of thousands of clones; about 6.4% falls within the top ten. This sequence joins TRBV19 and TRBJ1-2; D might be TRBD1 (6 bases). The sequencing sample was made of PBMCs. The receptor was derived from a human donor in good health. The CDR3 coding sequence is TGTGCCAGTAGCCCAGGGGATCGCTATGGCTACACCTTC. Protein product: CASSPGDRYGYTF.